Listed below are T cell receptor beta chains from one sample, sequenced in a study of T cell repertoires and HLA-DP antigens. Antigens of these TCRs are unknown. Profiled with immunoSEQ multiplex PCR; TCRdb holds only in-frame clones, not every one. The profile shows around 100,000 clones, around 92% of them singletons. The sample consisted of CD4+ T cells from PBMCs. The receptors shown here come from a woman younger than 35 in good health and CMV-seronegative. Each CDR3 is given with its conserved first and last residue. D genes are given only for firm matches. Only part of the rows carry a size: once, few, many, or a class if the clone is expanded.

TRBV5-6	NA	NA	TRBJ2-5	TGTGCCAGCAGCTTGGCGCTTAGTCAAGAGACCCAGTACTTC	CASSLALSQETQYF
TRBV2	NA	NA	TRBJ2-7	TGTGCCAGCAGACGGACCGGGACCGGACCCTACGAGCAGTACTTC	CASRRTGTGPYEQYF
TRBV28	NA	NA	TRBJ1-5	TGTGCCAGCACTGGGGGCCTTGAGCCCCAGCATTTT	CASTGGLEPQHF
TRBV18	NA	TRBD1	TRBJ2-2	TGTGCCAGCTCACTACTGGGACAGGGAACCCGGAACACCGGGGAGCTGTTTTTT	CASSLLGQGTRNTGELFF
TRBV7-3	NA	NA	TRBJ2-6	TGTGCCAGCAGCCCACGAGACAGTTCTCTTTCTGGGGCCAACGTCCTGACTTTC	CASSPRDSSLSGANVLTF
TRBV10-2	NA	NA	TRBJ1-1	TGCGCCAGCAGTAGCGCGCAGTTGAACACTGAAGCTTTCTTT	CASSSAQLNTEAFF
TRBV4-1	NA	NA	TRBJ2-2	TGCGCCAGCAGCCAAGATGAGGGTGCCGGGGAGCTGTTTTTT	CASSQDEGAGELFF
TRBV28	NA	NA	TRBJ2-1	TGTGCCAGCAGTTTATTGGCTGTTGAGCAGTTCTTC	CASSLLAVEQFF
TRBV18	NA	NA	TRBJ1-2	TGTGCCAGCTCAAACCGGACGGCCGGGGGCTACACCTTC	CASSNRTAGGYTF
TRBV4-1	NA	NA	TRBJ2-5	TGCGCCAGCAGCCACGGAAGCCGGGCGGGGTTGGGGGAGACCCAGTACTTC	CASSHGSRAGLGETQYF
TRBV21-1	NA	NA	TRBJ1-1	TGTGCCAGCAGCACACCGAAGGATCACACTGAAGCTTTCTTT	CASSTPKDHTEAFF
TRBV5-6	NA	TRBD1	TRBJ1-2	TGTGCCAGCAGGTGGGACAGGGGTAGCTATGGCTACACCTTC	CASRWDRGSYGYTF
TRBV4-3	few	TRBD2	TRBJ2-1	TGCGCCAGCAGCCAAGGCGGGGGGGACGGAGATGAGCAGTTCTTC	CASSQGGGDGDEQFF
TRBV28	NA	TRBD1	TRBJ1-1	TGTGCCAGCAGACCCCCGGGACAGGGGGCCGCTGAAGCTTTCTTT	CASRPPGQGAAEAFF
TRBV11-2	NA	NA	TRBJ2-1	TGTGCCAGCAGCTTCCAACGGGGGACATACAATGAGCAGTTCTTC	CASSFQRGTYNEQFF
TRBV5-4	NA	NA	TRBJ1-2	TGTGCCAGCAGCTTCGAGGGCTCTAACTATGGCTACACCTTC	CASSFEGSNYGYTF
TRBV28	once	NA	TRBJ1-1	TGTGCCAGCATGCCGCTCGGGGGAACTGAAGCTTTCTTT	CASMPLGGTEAFF
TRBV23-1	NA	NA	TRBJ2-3	TGCGCCAGCAGTCAAGAGCGCGCAGCGCCCTGCACAGATACGCAGTATTTT	CASSQERAAPCTDTQYF
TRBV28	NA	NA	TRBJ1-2	TGTGCCAGCAGTTTATTGCACCTGAACTATGGCTACACCTTC	CASSLLHLNYGYTF
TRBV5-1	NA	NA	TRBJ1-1	TGCGCCAGCAGCTTGGCTAGGAGTAAGGGGAACACTGAAGCTTTCTTT	CASSLARSKGNTEAFF
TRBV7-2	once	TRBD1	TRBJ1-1	TGTGCCAGCAGCCTAGAACAGGGGCGACACACTGAAGCTTTCTTT	CASSLEQGRHTEAFF
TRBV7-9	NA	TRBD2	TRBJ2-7	TGTGCCAGCAGCTTACTAGCGGGAGGTTTCCACGAGCAGTACTTC	CASSLLAGGFHEQYF
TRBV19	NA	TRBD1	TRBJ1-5	TGTGCCAGTAGGACAGGGTTATATCAGCCCCAGCATTTT	CASRTGLYQPQHF
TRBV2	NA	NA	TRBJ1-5	TGTGCCAGCAGTGTGAGGGGCGTTAATCAGCCCCAGCATTTT	CASSVRGVNQPQHF
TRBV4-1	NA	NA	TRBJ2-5	TGCGCCAGCAGCCAAAGGCGGACCCAGTACTTC	CASSQRRTQYF
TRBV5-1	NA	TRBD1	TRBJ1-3	TGCGCCAGCAGCTTGAACGGACAGGGATCTGGAAACACCATATATTTT	CASSLNGQGSGNTIYF
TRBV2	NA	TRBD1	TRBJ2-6	TGTGCCAGCACCCCCGGGACAGGGCTTTCTGGGGCCAACGTCCTGACTTTC	CASTPGTGLSGANVLTF
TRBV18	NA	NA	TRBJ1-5	TGTGCCAGCTCACCATGGGGACGGGGCAATCAGCCCCAGCATTTT	CASSPWGRGNQPQHF
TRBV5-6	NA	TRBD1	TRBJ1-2	TGTGCCAGCAGCTCCCGAGTCAGGGGGAAAAGGTATGGCTACACCTTC	CASSSRVRGKRYGYTF